The next 29 T cell receptor beta chains were all read from a single sample in a study of T-cell reconstitution after alpha-beta-depleted transplantation in children. The library targeted TCRbeta and was prepared with unique molecular identifiers. Each CDR3 protein gets one entry after TCRdb re-called the PCR reads with MiXCR. The sample consists of approximately 520,000 distinct CDR3 sequences, more than 9.5% of them appearing once. The sample was PBMCs, mostly from graft donor cells, taken 180 days after TCRalphabeta/CD19-depleted stem cell transplant. These receptors came from a female patient younger than 10 who had a stem cell transplant for aplastic anemia, so the T cells may come from the graft donor.

The J gene is TRBJ2-3, the V gene TRBV4-3; D is ambiguous. The CDR3 has 17 amino acids. V lost 4 bases to trimming and J lost 0 bases, with 17 bases between them. Per germline, CDR1 LGHNA and CDR2 YSLEER. The CDR3 sequence: CASSLRPRDTSTDTQYF. CDR3 DNA: TGCGCCAGCAGCCTCAGACCGCGCGATACTAGCACAGATACGCAGTATTTT.

V usage is TRBV29-1 and J usage is TRBJ1-1; 10 bases are shared with TRBD1. The CDR3 sequence is 19 residues long. Germline CDR1 and CDR2: SQVTM and ANQGSEA. The J segment lost 1 base and the V segment lost 4 bases, leaving 18 bases of the junction unmatched. The CDR3 sequence is CSVGRRGTGDWRTNTEAFF. CDR3 in DNA: TGCAGCGTTGGGCGGCGGGGGACAGGGGATTGGAGAACGAACACTGAAGCTTTCTTT.

The J gene is TRBJ2-3, the V gene TRBV7-9; D may be TRBD1 or TRBD2 (5 bases each). CDR3 length equals 15 residues. V dropped 6 bases and J dropped 7 bases, with 20 bases sitting between them. In germline, CDR1 is SEHNR, CDR2 FQNEAQ (reference sequence). This chain's CDR3 is CASRVRDPRGNTQYF. CDR3 in DNA: TGTGCCAGCAGAGTCCGGGACCCGAGAGGGAATACGCAGTATTTT.

This clonotype showed up many times. The rearrangement links TRBV7-9 to TRBJ2-1; D remains unclear. The CDR3 loop spans 14 amino acids. The germline CDR1 and CDR2 sequences are SEHNR and FQNEAQ (reference sequence). V shed 3 bases and J shed 5 bases, with 11 bases lying between them. The CDR3 bases are TGTGCCAGCAGCTTCGGAGATTCAGACAATGAGCAGTTCTTC. Translation gives CASSFGDSDNEQFF.

This clonotype came up many times. This chain links TRBV19 with TRBJ2-2, with 7 bases fitting TRBD2. Germline V lookup: CDR1 LNHDA, CDR2 SQIVND (reference sequence). After removal of 7 bases from V and 2 bases from J, the junction contained 4 bases not matched to a gene. The CDR3 runs to 14 residues. The CDR3 loop is CASKRLANTGELFF. CDR3 nucleotides: TGTGCCAGTAAGAGACTAGCTAACACCGGGGAGCTGTTTTTT.

The chain is built from TRBV20-1 and TRBJ2-7; maybe TRBD1 (7 bases). The CDR3 has 15 amino acids. The germline CDR1 and CDR2 sequences are DFQATT and SNEGSKA (reference sequence). V lost 0 bases, J lost 0 bases, and 12 bases lay in between. DNA of the CDR3: TGCAGTGCTAGAGATGCCCAGGGGGGCTCCTACGAGCAGTACGTC. This sequence encodes CSARDAQGGSYEQYV.

CDR3 sequence reads: CASSYSDREKETQYF. DNA of the CDR3: TGTGCCAGCAGTTATTCGGACAGGGAAAAAGAGACCCAGTACTTC. V is TRBV6-5 and J is TRBJ2-5; 8 nucleotides line up with TRBD1. After removal of 3 bases from V and 3 bases from J, the junction contained 6 bases not matched to a gene. The CDR3 spans 15 residues. Per the germline V gene, CDR1 is MNHEY and CDR2 is SVGAGI.

The V gene is TRBV7-2, the J gene TRBJ1-2, with D unclear. The germline V and J ends were trimmed by 2 bases and 5 bases, with 9 bases remaining between them. Germline assignment: CDR1 SGHTA and CDR2 FQGNSA. This CDR3 is built from 13 residues. Here the CDR3 reads CASSLSSSYGYTF. CDR3 nucleotides: TGTGCCAGCAGCTTATCTTCCAGTTATGGCTACACCTTC.

V gene TRBV13 combines with J gene TRBJ2-7; the match to TRBD1 covers 11 bases. Germline assignment: CDR1 PRHDT and CDR2 FYEKMQ (reference sequence). Trimming took 4 bases from V and 3 from J; bases not matched to a gene: 11. This CDR3 has 17 amino acids. The CDR3 nucleotides are TGTGCCAGCAGCTCCGATCCGGGACAGGGGGATTACTACGAGCAGTACTTC. Translating it yields CASSSDPGQGDYYEQYF.

This clonotype showed up just a few times. The chain carries TRBV21-1 and TRBJ2-5; TRBD2 is the table's D call and was not checked against the DNA. TRBV21-1 is flagged as a pseudogene. The CDR3 is made up of 16 amino acids. The CDR3 reads CASSKIPPGGEETQYF. CDR3 sequence (DNA): TGTGCCAGCAGCAAAATTCCGCCAGGCGGGGAAGAGACCCAGTACTTC.

V and J are TRBV24-1 and TRBJ1-5, with D perhaps TRBD1 (6 bases). Trimming took off 4 bases at V and 1 base at J, with 10 bases between the two ends. This CDR3 has 15 amino acids. Germline V gene data show CDR1 as KGHDR and CDR2 as SFDVKD. The CDR3: CATSDSQGSNQPQHF. The CDR3 nucleotides read TGTGCCACCAGTGACTCTCAGGGGAGCAATCAGCCCCAGCATTTT.

This clonotype was picked up one time. This sequence joins TRBV5-1 and TRBJ1-6, with D maybe TRBD1 (5 bases). V was shortened by 0 bases and J by 6 bases, with 13 bases between the two germline ends. Germline CDR1 reads SGHRS; CDR2 reads YFSETQ. CDR3 length: 16 amino acids. CDR3 sequence reads: CASSLAVGAGNSPLHF. In DNA form, the CDR3 reads TGCGCCAGCAGCTTGGCCGTCGGGGCTGGTAATTCACCCCTCCACTTT. The whole variable domain, remainder taken from reference TRBV5-1 and TRBJ1-6, is KAGVTQTPRYLIKTRGQQVTLSCSPISGHRSVSWYQQTPGQGLQFLFEYFSETQRNKGNFPGRFSGRQFSNSRSEMNVSTLELGDSALYLCASSLAVGAGNSPLHFGNGTRLTVT.

This rearrangement joins TRBV30 to TRBJ2-3; tentatively, D is TRBD1 (7 bases). Germline V gives CDR1 GTSNPN, CDR2 SVGIG (reference sequence). The V end was cut by 3 bases, the J end by 7 bases, with 17 bases between. There are 14 residues in the CDR3. The CDR3, as DNA: TGTGCCTGGAGGGAGGGGGCCGTACGAAATACGCAGTATTTT. Its translation: CAWREGAVRNTQYF.

This clonotype showed up just a few times. The chain combines TRBV20-1 with TRBJ2-3; no firm D call. This CDR3 has 13 amino acids. Germline loops: CDR1 DFQATT, CDR2 SNEGSKA (reference sequence). V was cut by 3 bases and J by 1 base, with 8 bases left in between. The CDR3 is CSASGIGTDTQYF. DNA of the CDR3: TGCAGTGCTAGTGGGATTGGCACAGATACGCAGTATTTT.

In its sample, this clonotype was seen many times. The chain couples TRBV10-3 to TRBJ1-2; 9 bases map to TRBD1. The CDR3 contains 15 residues. The V and J ends lost 7 bases and 0 bases, in that order; junction bases with no gene match: 6. The V gene's germline CDR1 is ENHRY and CDR2 SYGVKD. The DNA of the CDR3 is TGTGCCATCAAAGGACAGGGGACAGCTAACTATGGCTACACCTTC. This codes for CAIKGQGTANYGYTF.

This clonotype was counted only a few times. The chain combines TRBV12-3 or TRBV12-4 with TRBJ2-1; 8 bases are a match to TRBD2. The ends lost 5 bases at V and 0 bases at J; junction bases unmatched: 15. This CDR3 spans 19 amino acids. The CDR3 here is CASSALGAGGLSSYNEQFF. For the CDR3, the DNA is TGTGCCAGCAGTGCCCTCGGGGCGGGAGGCCTGAGCTCCTACAATGAGCAGTTCTTC.

This clonotype was detected only a few times. V is TRBV20-1 and J is TRBJ2-3; 9 bases fit TRBD2. CDR1 DFQATT and CDR2 SNEGSKA come from the germline V gene (reference sequence). CDR3 length: 15 amino acids. The trim removed 0 bases at V and 2 bases at J, leaving 3 bases unmatched. The CDR3 region is CSARDSGRVTDTQYF. Here the CDR3 DNA reads TGCAGTGCTAGAGATAGCGGGAGAGTCACAGATACGCAGTATTTT.

This clonotype has a handful of counts. The V call is TRBV27, the J call TRBJ2-5; no definite D call. The germline V gene has CDR1 MNHEY and CDR2 SMNVEV (reference sequence). The CDR3 consists of 12 residues. V was trimmed by 5 bases and J by 2 bases, leaving 6 bases between them. CDR3 in amino acids: CASSNTQETQYF. CDR3 coding DNA: TGTGCCAGCAGTAACACACAAGAGACCCAGTACTTC.

The CDR3 bases are TGTGCCAGCAGCTTAGCACAGGGGGGTCAGCCCCAGCATTTT. This translates into CASSLAQGGQPQHF. The rearrangement joins TRBV7-8 to TRBJ1-5; 8 bases line up with TRBD1. CDR3 length equals 14 residues. V was clipped by 0 bases and J by 6 bases; unmatched bases: 1. Looked up from germline, CDR1 is SGHVS and CDR2 is FQNEAQ.

This clonotype was detected only a few times. The chain recombines TRBV5-1 with TRBJ2-3; 12 bases are a match to TRBD1. The CDR3 runs to 15 residues. In germline, CDR1 is SGHRS, CDR2 YFSETQ. The V gene end was trimmed by 4 bases and the J gene end by 5 bases; junction bases not matched to a gene: 5. CDR3 DNA sequence: TGCGCCAGCAGCATGGGACAGGGGGCCGAAGATACGCAGTATTTT. Residues: CASSMGQGAEDTQYF.

The V gene is TRBV20-1, the J gene TRBJ1-1; perhaps TRBD1 as D (5 bases). The germline CDR1 and CDR2 sequences are DFQATT and SNEGSKA (reference sequence). Trimming removed 0 bases at V and 1 base at J, with 21 bases between. The length of the CDR3 is 18 residues. The CDR3 spells CSARDHGRLGGGNTEAFF. In nucleotides, the CDR3 is TGCAGTGCTAGAGATCACGGGCGACTTGGGGGAGGGAACACTGAAGCTTTCTTT.

The J gene is TRBJ2-1, the V gene TRBV7-8, with D perhaps TRBD2 (6 bases). CDR3 size: 16 residues. Germline V gene lookup returns CDR1 SGHVS and CDR2 FQNEAQ. Trimming cost V 1 base and J 3 bases, with 13 bases left between them. In nucleotides, the CDR3 is TGTGCCAGCAGCTTAGAGGAGGGGATGATCTACAATGAGCAGTTCTTC. Translated, it gives CASSLEEGMIYNEQFF.

J is TRBJ1-1 and V is TRBV7-8; TRBD1 matches 7 bases. With 7 bases clipped from V and 1 base from J, the junction kept 6 bases outside the gene matches. From germline, CDR1 is SGHVS and CDR2 FQNEAQ. The CDR3 covers 14 residues. The DNA of the CDR3 is TGTGCCAGCAAAACATACAGGGGGAACACTGAAGCTTTCTTT. It yields the protein CASKTYRGNTEAFF. Complete variable domain (other parts from reference TRBV7-8 and TRBJ1-1): GAGVSQSPRYKVAKRGQDVALRCDPISGHVSLFWYQQALGQGPEFLTYFQNEAQLDKSGLPSDRFFAERPEGSVSTLKIQRTQQEDSAVYLCASKTYRGNTEAFFGQGTRLTVV.

The genes are TRBV5-1 and TRBJ2-5; TRBD1 matches 7 bases. Germline-derived CDR1 and CDR2 are SGHRS and YFSETQ. Unmatched junction bases numbered 7, after V lost 0 bases and J lost 5 bases. The CDR3 loop spans 15 amino acids. The CDR3 region is CASSLEGAGDETQYF. CDR3 DNA: TGCGCCAGCAGCTTGGAGGGGGCAGGGGATGAGACCCAGTACTTC.

J is TRBJ1-2 and V is TRBV20-1; 11 bases agree with TRBD1. The CDR3 contains 13 residues. Germline trimming cut 3 bases from V and 10 bases from J; bases unmatched to any gene: 7. The germline CDR1 and CDR2 sequences are DFQATT and SNEGSKA (reference sequence). The CDR3 DNA is TGCAGTGCTAGGTGGACAGGGGGCTTAGTCTACACCTTC. Amino acids: CSARWTGGLVYTF.

This clonotype was recorded many times. The chain links TRBV29-1 to TRBJ2-2, with TRBD2 identical over 7 bases. J gave up 2 bases and V 4 bases, and 10 bases lay outside the gene matches. This CDR3 is built from 16 residues. The germline V gene has CDR1 SQVTM and CDR2 ANQGSEA. Here the CDR3 reads CSVAPSGTHNTGELFF. The DNA for the CDR3 is TGCAGCGTTGCCCCTAGCGGAACCCATAACACCGGGGAGCTGTTTTTT.

This clonotype was seen more than once but under ten times. The rearrangement joins TRBV11-3 to TRBJ1-1, with TRBD1 identical over 8 bases. With V trimmed by 5 bases and J by 3 bases, 8 bases remained unmatched. Looked up from germline, CDR1 is SGHNT and CDR2 is YENEEA. The CDR3 totals 15 residues. The CDR3 protein is CASSKSGTGHTEAFF. For the CDR3, the DNA is TGTGCCAGCAGCAAGTCCGGGACAGGCCACACTGAAGCTTTCTTT.

This clonotype has a handful of counts. The chain uses TRBV4-3 and TRBJ2-2; 12 positions match TRBD2. The CDR3 sequence is 18 residues long. Looked up from germline, CDR1 is LGHNA and CDR2 is YSLEER. V trimming: 4 bases; J trimming: 4 bases; junction bases outside the gene matches: 10. This CDR3 is CASSPGLAGPRSTGELFF. DNA for the CDR3: TGCGCCAGCAGCCCCGGACTAGCGGGACCGCGAAGCACCGGGGAGCTGTTTTTT.

V is TRBV5-6 and J is TRBJ2-1; TRBD1 agrees at 9 bases. J gave up 8 bases and V 0 bases, and 12 bases lay outside the gene matches. Germline V gives CDR1 SGHDT, CDR2 YYEEEE. The CDR3 runs 17 residues. The CDR3 loop is CASSLEQGAIWGDEQFF. In DNA form, the CDR3 reads TGTGCCAGCAGCTTGGAACAGGGGGCTATTTGGGGCGATGAGCAGTTCTTC.